The next 18 T cell receptor beta chains were all read from a single sample in a study of CD8 T cells in ankylosing spondylitis. One entry per CDR3 protein results from TCRdb running MiXCR on the 5' RACE reads. The sample includes around 130,000 distinct CDR3 sequences, 9.3% of them seen just once. Source material: blood, either unsorted or a sorted T cell fraction (not recorded which). These receptors all come from a male donor with ankylosing spondylitis or in good health (not recorded which).

This clonotype was counted at least ten times. The chain recombines TRBV5-1 with TRBJ2-1; 9 bases map to TRBD2. V was clipped by 2 bases and J by 8 bases; unmatched bases: 11. This CDR3 contains 16 residues. Germline V gene sequence: CDR1 SGHRS, CDR2 YFSETQ. The DNA for the CDR3 is TGCGCCAGCAGCTTCGGGTCTAGCGGGATATCCTATGAGCAGTTCTTC. Amino acid sequence: CASSFGSSGISYEQFF.

In this sample, this clonotype turned up many times. The genes are TRBV6-2 or TRBV6-3 and TRBJ2-7; possible D gene TRBD2, 6 bases. The CDR3 is 16 amino acids. Germline V gene data show CDR1 as MNHEY and CDR2 as SVGEGT. V was cut by 6 bases and J by 3 bases, with 21 bases left in between. The CDR3 sequence is CASRTTSSAGNYEQYF. The CDR3 DNA sequence: TGTGCCAGCAGGACCACCAGTTCTGCGGGAAACTACGAGCAGTACTTC.

This clonotype was found a few times. The chain joins TRBV27 to TRBJ1-1, with 12 nucleotides matching TRBD1. Germline lookup yields CDR1 MNHEY and CDR2 SMNVEV (reference sequence). The CDR3 runs 16 residues. After removal of 7 bases from V and 4 bases from J, the junction contained 10 bases not matched to a gene. CDR3 residues: CASTRPGTGGFTEAFF. The DNA of the CDR3 is TGTGCCAGCACTAGACCCGGGACAGGGGGCTTCACTGAAGCTTTCTTT.

This clonotype was observed at least ten times. The V call is TRBV4-2, the J call TRBJ1-6; TRBD1 is a possible D gene (5 bases). From germline, CDR1 is LGHNA and CDR2 YNFKEQ. This CDR3 is 15 amino acids long. Deletions cut 0 bases from V and 10 bases from J, with 13 bases between. CDR3 protein: CASSQDSGLGSPLHF. CDR3 DNA sequence: TGTGCCAGCAGCCAAGACTCAGGGCTCGGGTCACCCCTCCACTTT.

In this sample, this clonotype turned up many times. The chain employs TRBV7-2 and TRBJ2-1; 13 nucleotides match TRBD2. The germline gives CDR1 SGHTA, CDR2 FQGNSA. J gave up 8 bases and V 2 bases, and 9 bases lay outside the gene matches. The CDR3 runs 17 residues. Here the CDR3 reads CASSLPSRTSGRYEQFF. DNA of the CDR3: TGTGCCAGCAGCTTACCCTCCAGGACTAGCGGGAGATATGAGCAGTTCTTC.

In this sample, this clonotype turned up many times. The J gene is TRBJ2-7, the V gene TRBV4-1; D not resolved. The CDR3 totals 13 residues. Germline CDR1 and CDR2: MGHRA and YSYEKL. The ends were cut back, 0 bases at V and 3 bases at J, with 6 bases in the middle. The CDR3 nucleotides read TGCGCCAGCAGCCAAGAGGAGCACTACGAGCAGTACTTC. Translated: CASSQEEHYEQYF.

The CDR3 bases are TGTGCCAGCAGTGGACGGGGACAGGGTAAAAACATTCAGTACTTC. Its protein is CASSGRGQGKNIQYF. This chain uses TRBV6-1 with TRBJ2-4; 9 bases line up with TRBD1. Trimming removed 4 bases from V and 4 bases from J; junction bases left unmatched: 5. The length of the CDR3 is 15 residues. The germline CDR1 and CDR2 sequences are MNHNS and SASEGT.

This clonotype has ten or more counts. The chain employs TRBV20-1 and TRBJ2-5, with TRBD2 as a possible D gene (5 bases). CDR3 length: 17 amino acids. Germline lookup yields CDR1 DFQATT and CDR2 SNEGSKA (reference sequence). V lost 0 bases and J 0 bases, leaving 17 bases between the germline ends. CDR3 in DNA: TGCAGTGCTAGAGATCCATTGACTACCTGGTACCAAGAGACCCAGTACTTC. It encodes CSARDPLTTWYQETQYF.

This clonotype was found a few times. The gene calls are TRBV6-2 or TRBV6-3 and TRBJ2-7; TRBD1 matches at 9 bases. Germline assignment: CDR1 MNHEY and CDR2 SVGEGT. CDR3 length: 16 residues. V dropped 7 bases and J dropped 0; count of bases not matched to a gene: 10. The CDR3 DNA reads TGTGCCAGCACCGCGGGACAGGGCCGAGGCTCCTACGAGCAGTACTTC. Translating gives CASTAGQGRGSYEQYF.

V gene TRBV27 combines with J gene TRBJ2-7, with D perhaps matching TRBD1 or TRBD2 (6 bases each). Germline CDR1 reads MNHEY; CDR2 reads SMNVEV (reference sequence). The CDR3 consists of 16 residues. CDR3 sequence (DNA): TGTTCAACCTCAAATCCCAACGGGGGCGGCTTCTACGAGCAGTACTTC. Translated, it gives CSTSNPNGGGFYEQYF.

There are many counts of this clonotype. The chain joins TRBV5-5 to TRBJ2-1; D gene uncertain. From germline, CDR1 is SGHKS and CDR2 YYEKEE (reference sequence). The CDR3 length is 15 residues. Trimming took 0 bases from V and 2 from J, leaving 9 bases between them. Here the CDR3 reads CASSLVVGPYNEQFF. CDR3 in DNA: TGTGCCAGCAGCTTGGTCGTCGGCCCCTACAATGAGCAGTTCTTC.

This clonotype has ten or more counts. The chain carries TRBV12-3 or TRBV12-4 and TRBJ2-7, with D unclear. The CDR3 extends over 13 amino acids. Trimming took off 6 bases at V and 2 bases at J, with 11 bases between the two ends. CDR3 DNA: TGTGCCAGCAGGAGGACCGAAACCTACGAGCAGTACTTC. Translating gives CASRRTETYEQYF.

This clonotype appeared many times. This chain joins TRBV27 and TRBJ2-1; 13 bases align to TRBD2. The germline V gene encodes CDR1 MNHEY and CDR2 SMNVEV (reference sequence). CDR3 length equals 16 residues. V lost 5 bases to trimming and J lost 3 bases; unmatched junction nucleotides: 4. CDR3 bases: TGTGCCAGCAGTCCGGGACTAGCGGGATTCTACAATGAGCAGTTCTTC. Residues: CASSPGLAGFYNEQFF.

With respect to this clonotype: Compared with germline, one end of the junction differs, possibly owing to a read error. The V call is TRBV13, the J call TRBJ2-7; D might be TRBD1 or TRBD2, each matching 6 bases. The germline CDR1 and CDR2 sequences are PRHDT and FYEKMQ (reference sequence). The CDR3 contains 14 residues. The CDR3 nucleotides read TGTGCCAGCAGCACACGGGACGGGGGCTACAAGCAGTACTTC. It translates to CASSTRDGGYKQYF.

The sample holds many counts of this clonotype. The chain has TRBV5-1 and TRBJ1-6; possibly TRBD1 for D (5 bases). Trimming stripped 4 bases from V and 7 bases from J, with 12 bases between. Germline V gives CDR1 SGHRS, CDR2 YFSETQ. The CDR3 loop spans 14 amino acids. CDR3 sequence reads: CASSPGQGNSPLHF. In DNA, the CDR3 is TGCGCCAGCAGCCCGGGCCAGGGAAATTCACCCCTCCACTTT.

This clonotype was seen at least ten times. The J gene is TRBJ2-1, the V gene TRBV7-2, with 10 bases lining up with TRBD2. CDR3 length: 14 amino acids. Germline CDR1 is SGHTA and CDR2 is FQGNSA. Trimming at V came to 6 bases and at J to 4 bases, leaving 3 bases not matched to a gene. CDR3 sequence (DNA): TGTGCCAGCAGAGCTAGCGGGAGTTACAATGAGCAGTTCTTC. Encoded protein: CASRASGSYNEQFF.

This clonotype appeared many times. V and J are TRBV4-1 and TRBJ1-6, with TRBD1 matching 7 bases. CDR3 length: 15 amino acids. Germline V gene sequence: CDR1 MGHRA, CDR2 YSYEKL. After removal of 4 bases from V and 5 bases from J, the junction contained 5 bases not matched to a gene. The CDR3 DNA follows: TGCGCCAGCAGCCGACAGGGTGGAGATAATTCACCCCTCCACTTT. Translated, it gives CASSRQGGDNSPLHF.

This chain links TRBV5-1 with TRBJ2-5; D call uncertain. Germline lookup yields CDR1 SGHRS and CDR2 YFSETQ. V lost 4 bases to trimming and J lost 5 bases, with 12 bases between them. This CDR3 comprises 13 residues. This chain's CDR3 is CASSISGRETQYF. The CDR3 DNA reads TGCGCCAGCAGCATCAGTGGTAGGGAGACCCAGTACTTC. Full variable domain (rest looked up from reference TRBV5-1 and TRBJ2-5): KAGVTQTPRYLIKTRGQQVTLSCSPISGHRSVSWYQQTPGQGLQFLFEYFSETQRNKGNFPGRFSGRQFSNSRSEMNVSTLELGDSALYLCASSISGRETQYFGPGTRLLVL.